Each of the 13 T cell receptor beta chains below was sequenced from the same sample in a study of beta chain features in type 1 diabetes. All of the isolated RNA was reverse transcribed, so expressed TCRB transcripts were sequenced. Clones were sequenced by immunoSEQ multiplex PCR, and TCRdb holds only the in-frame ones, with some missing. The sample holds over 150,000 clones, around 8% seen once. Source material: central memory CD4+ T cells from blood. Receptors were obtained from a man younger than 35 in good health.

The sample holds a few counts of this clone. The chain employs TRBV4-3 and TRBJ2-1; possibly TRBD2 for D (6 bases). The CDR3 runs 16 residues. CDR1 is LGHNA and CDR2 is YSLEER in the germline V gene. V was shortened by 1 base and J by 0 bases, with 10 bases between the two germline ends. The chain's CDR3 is CASSQGSGSSYNEQFF. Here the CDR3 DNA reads TGCGCCAGCAGCCAAGGATCCGGGAGCTCCTACAATGAGCAGTTCTTC.

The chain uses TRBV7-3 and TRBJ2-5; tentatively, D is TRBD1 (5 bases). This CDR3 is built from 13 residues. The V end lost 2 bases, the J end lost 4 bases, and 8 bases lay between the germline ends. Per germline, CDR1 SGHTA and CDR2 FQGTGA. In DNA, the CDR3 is TGTGCCAGCAGCTTAGCAGGGTTAGAGACCCAGTACTTC. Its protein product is CASSLAGLETQYF.

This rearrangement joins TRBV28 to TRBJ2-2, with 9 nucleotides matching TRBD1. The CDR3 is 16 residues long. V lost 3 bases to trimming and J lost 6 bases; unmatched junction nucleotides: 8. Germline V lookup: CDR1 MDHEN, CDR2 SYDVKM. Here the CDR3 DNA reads TGTGCCAGCAGTTTCCACGGGACAGGGTTTCCCGGGGAGCTGTTTTTT. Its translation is CASSFHGTGFPGELFF.

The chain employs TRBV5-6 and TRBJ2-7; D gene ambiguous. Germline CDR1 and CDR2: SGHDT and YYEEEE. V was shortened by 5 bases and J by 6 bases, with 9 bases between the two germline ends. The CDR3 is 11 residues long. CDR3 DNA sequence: TGTGCCAGCAGATTATCCGGCGAGCAGTACTTC. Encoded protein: CASRLSGEQYF.

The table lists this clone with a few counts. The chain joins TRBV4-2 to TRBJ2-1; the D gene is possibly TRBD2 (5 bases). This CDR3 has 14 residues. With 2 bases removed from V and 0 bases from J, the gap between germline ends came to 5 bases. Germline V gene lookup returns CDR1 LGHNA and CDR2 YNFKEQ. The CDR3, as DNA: TGTGCCAGCAGCCAAAGCGGCTCCTACAATGAGCAGTTCTTC. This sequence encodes CASSQSGSYNEQFF.

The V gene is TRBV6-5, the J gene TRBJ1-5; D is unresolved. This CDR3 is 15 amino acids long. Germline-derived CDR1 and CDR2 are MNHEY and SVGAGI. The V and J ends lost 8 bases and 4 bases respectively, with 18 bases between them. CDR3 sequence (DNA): TGTGCCAGCTCCCTCGGGCGGACGGGGAATCAGCCCCAGCATTTT. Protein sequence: CASSLGRTGNQPQHF.

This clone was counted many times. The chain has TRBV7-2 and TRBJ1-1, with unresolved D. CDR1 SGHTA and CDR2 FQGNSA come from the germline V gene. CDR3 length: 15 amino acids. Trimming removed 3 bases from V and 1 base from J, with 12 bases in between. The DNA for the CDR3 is TGTGCCAGCAGCTTCGAGGCGCAGCGGAACACTGAAGCTTTCTTT. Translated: CASSFEAQRNTEAFF.

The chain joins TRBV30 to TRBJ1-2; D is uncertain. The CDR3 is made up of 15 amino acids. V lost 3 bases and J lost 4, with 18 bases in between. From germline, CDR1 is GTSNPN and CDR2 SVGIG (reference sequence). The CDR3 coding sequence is TGTGCCTGGAGGTCACAGCCCCACAAAATCTATGGCTACACCTTC. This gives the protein CAWRSQPHKIYGYTF.

The CDR3 sequence: CASSNRRGATDTQYF. The DNA for the CDR3 is TGCGCCAGCAGTAATAGGCGGGGGGCCACAGATACGCAGTATTTT. This sequence joins TRBV5-1 and TRBJ2-3, with 8 bases lining up with TRBD2. CDR3 size: 15 residues. Germline-derived CDR1 and CDR2 are SGHRS and YFSETQ. V was pared by 5 bases and J by 2 bases, with 7 bases of the junction left unmatched. The whole variable domain, filled in from reference TRBV5-1 and TRBJ2-3, reads KAGVTQTPRYLIKTRGQQVTLSCSPISGHRSVSWYQQTPGQGLQFLFEYFSETQRNKGNFPGRFSGRQFSNSRSEMNVSTLELGDSALYLCASSNRRGATDTQYFGPGTRLTVL.

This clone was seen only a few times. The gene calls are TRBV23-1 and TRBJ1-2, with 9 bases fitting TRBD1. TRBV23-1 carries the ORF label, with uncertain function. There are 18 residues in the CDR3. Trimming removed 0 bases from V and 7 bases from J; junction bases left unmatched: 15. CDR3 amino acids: CASSQSFPNTGGWAGYTF. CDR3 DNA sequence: TGCGCCAGCAGTCAATCTTTCCCGAATACAGGGGGCTGGGCTGGCTACACCTTC.

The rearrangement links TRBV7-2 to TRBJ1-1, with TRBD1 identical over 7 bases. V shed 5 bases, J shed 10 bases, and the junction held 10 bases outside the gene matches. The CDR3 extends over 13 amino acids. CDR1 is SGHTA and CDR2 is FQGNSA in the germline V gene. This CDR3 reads CASSHSKGAGAFF. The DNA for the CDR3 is TGTGCCAGCAGCCATTCTAAGGGGGCCGGAGCTTTCTTT.

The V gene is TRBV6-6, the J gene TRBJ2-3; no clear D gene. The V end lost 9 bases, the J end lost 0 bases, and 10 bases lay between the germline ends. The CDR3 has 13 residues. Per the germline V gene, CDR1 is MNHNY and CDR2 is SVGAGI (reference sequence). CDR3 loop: CASLAPSTDTQYF. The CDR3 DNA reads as TGTGCCAGTTTAGCACCTAGCACAGATACGCAGTATTTT.

The CDR3 bases are TGTGCCAGCTCACCCGGGACTCTCTCAGCTTTCTTT. As protein: CASSPGTLSAFF. The chain joins TRBV18 to TRBJ1-1; maybe TRBD1 (5 bases). Germline values: CDR1 KGHSH, CDR2 LQKENI. The CDR3 runs to 12 residues. V dropped 3 bases and J dropped 10 bases, with 12 bases sitting between them.